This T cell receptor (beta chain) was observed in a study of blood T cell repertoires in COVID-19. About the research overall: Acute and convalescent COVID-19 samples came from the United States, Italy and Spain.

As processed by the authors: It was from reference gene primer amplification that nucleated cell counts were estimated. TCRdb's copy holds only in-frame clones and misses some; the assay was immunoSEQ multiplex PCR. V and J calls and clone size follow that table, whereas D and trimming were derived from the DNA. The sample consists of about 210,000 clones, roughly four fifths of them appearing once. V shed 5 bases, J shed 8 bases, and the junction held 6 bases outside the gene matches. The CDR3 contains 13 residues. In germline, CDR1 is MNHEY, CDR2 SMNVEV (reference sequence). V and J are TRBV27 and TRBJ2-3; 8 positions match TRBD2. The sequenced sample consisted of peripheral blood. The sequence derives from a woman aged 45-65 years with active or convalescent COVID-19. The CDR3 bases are TGTGCCAGCAGTCCGGGGACTAGTGGTACGCAGTATTTT. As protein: CASSPGTSGTQYF.